A selection of T cell receptor beta chains follows, all from one sample in a study of T cell responses to AZD1222 COVID-19 vaccine. Sequenced by immunoSEQ multiplex PCR; TCRdb stores in-frame clones only, minus some. The sample consists of around 190,000 clones, over 80% of them appearing once. This specimen was peripheral blood, taken on day 0 of AZD1222 vaccination. The receptor set was obtained from an adult in good health. Both conserved end residues are part of each CDR3. The order of the fields is V gene, J gene, clone size, D gene, CDR3 DNA, CDR3 protein. A D gene is named only where the DNA matches it firmly. Not all rows give a size; the values are once, few, many and, for expanded clones, a class.

>TRBV19|TRBJ1-6|once|NA
TGTGCCAGTACCGCGGAGTGGGGGAATTCACCCCTCCACTTT
CASTAEWGNSPLHF
>TRBV12-5|TRBJ2-7|NA|NA
TGTGCTAGTGGTTTACTGACGGGGCCTTCCTACGAGCAGTACTTC
CASGLLTGPSYEQYF
>TRBV27|TRBJ1-1|NA|NA
TGTGCCAGCAGTTTTCGTGCGCAGAAGAGGACTGAAGCTTTCTTT
CASSFRAQKRTEAFF
>TRBV6-5|TRBJ2-7|NA|NA
TGTGCCAGCAGACAGGGATATGGCTACGAGCAGTACTTC
CASRQGYGYEQYF
>TRBV5-6|TRBJ1-1|NA|NA
TGTGCCAGCAGCTTGACGGGGGCGCGAGCTTTCTTT
CASSLTGARAFF
>TRBV27|TRBJ2-6|NA|NA
TGTGCCTGTAGAGGGAACTCTGGGGCCAACGTCCTGACTTTC
CACRGNSGANVLTF
>TRBV2|TRBJ1-5|once|TRBD1
TGTGCCAGCAGTATTGACAGGGTAAATCAGCCCCAGCATTTT
CASSIDRVNQPQHF
>TRBV6-2/TRBV6-3|TRBJ1-5|NA|TRBD1
TGTGCCAGCAGTCCACAGGGGGCCCAGCCCCAGCATTTT
CASSPQGAQPQHF
>TRBV29-1|TRBJ1-6|NA|NA
TGCAGCGCAAGGACTGCGGCGGGTTCACCCCTCCACTTT
CSARTAAGSPLHF
>TRBV7-5|TRBJ2-6|NA|NA
TGTGTCAGAATTCACAGGGCTGGGGCCAACGTCCTGACTTTC
CVRIHRAGANVLTF
>TRBV11-2|TRBJ1-2|NA|NA
TGTGCCAGCAGCACCCACAAGTACTATGGCTACACCTTC
CASSTHKYYGYTF
>TRBV2|TRBJ2-1|once|NA
TGTGCCAGCAGTGAATTGGGCGCGGGGTTATTGCGAAACTACAATGAGCAGTTCTTC
CASSELGAGLLRNYNEQFF
>TRBV7-2|TRBJ1-2|NA|NA
TGTGCCAGCAACCTCGCAGTCTTACGTAACTATGGCTACACCTTC
CASNLAVLRNYGYTF
>TRBV7-9|TRBJ1-4|NA|NA
TGTGCCAGCAGCTTAGGGACAGTAACTAATGAAAAACTGTTTTTT
CASSLGTVTNEKLFF
>TRBV5-6|TRBJ1-2|NA|TRBD1
TGTGCCAGCAGCTTGGCGGGCGGGACAGGGGATGGCTACACCTTC
CASSLAGGTGDGYTF
>TRBV28|TRBJ2-1|NA|NA
TGTGCCAGTAAAACCAACAATGAGCAGTTCTTC
CASKTNNEQFF
>TRBV28|TRBJ1-6|once|NA
TGTGCCAGTTGGGTTGAGGGACTCCAAGGGGGAACTTCACCCCTCCACTTT
CASWVEGLQGGTSPLHF
>TRBV6-5|TRBJ1-5|NA|TRBD1
TGTGCCAGCAGTTACTCCGGACAGGGGGTTCGGCAGCCCCAGCATTTT
CASSYSGQGVRQPQHF
>TRBV2|TRBJ2-7|NA|NA
TGTGCCGGAGCAGGGGATGGTAGCTACGAGCAGTACTTC
CAGAGDGSYEQYF
>TRBV14|TRBJ1-2|NA|NA
TGTGCCAGCAGCCAAAGGGGAAGAGGTGGCTACACCTTC
CASSQRGRGGYTF
>TRBV7-8|TRBJ1-4|NA|TRBD1
TGTGCCAGCAGCTCGGGACAGGGCAATGAAAAACTGTTTTTT
CASSSGQGNEKLFF
>TRBV5-1|TRBJ2-3|NA|TRBD1
TGCGCCAGCAGCTTGGGGGACAGGGAGACAGATACGCAGTATTTT
CASSLGDRETDTQYF
>TRBV7-9|TRBJ2-1|NA|TRBD2
TGTGCCAGCAGCTTAGGGGCGGGGGGGCCCAATGAGCAGTTCTTC
CASSLGAGGPNEQFF
>TRBV3-1/TRBV3-2|TRBJ1-6|few|NA
TGTGCCAGCAGCCAAGATTCGGGATCACCCCTCCACTTT
CASSQDSGSPLHF
>TRBV12-3/TRBV12-4|TRBJ2-2|NA|NA
TGTGCCAGCAGTTTAGGACCTGGAGGGGAGCTGTTTTTT
CASSLGPGGELFF
>TRBV19|TRBJ1-2|NA|NA
TGTGCCAGTGCCTTGACAGCCGACTCCTATGGCTACACCTTC
CASALTADSYGYTF